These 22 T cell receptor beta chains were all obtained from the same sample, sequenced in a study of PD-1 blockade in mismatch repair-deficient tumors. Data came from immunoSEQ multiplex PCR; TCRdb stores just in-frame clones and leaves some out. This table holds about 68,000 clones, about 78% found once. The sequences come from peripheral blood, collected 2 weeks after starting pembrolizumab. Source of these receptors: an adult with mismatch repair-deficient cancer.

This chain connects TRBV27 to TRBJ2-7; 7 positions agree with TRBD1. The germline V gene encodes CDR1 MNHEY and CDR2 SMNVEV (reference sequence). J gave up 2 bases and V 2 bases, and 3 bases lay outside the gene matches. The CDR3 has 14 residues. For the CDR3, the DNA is TGTGCCAGCAGTTTAGGGACAGTTCCCTACGAGCAGTACTTC. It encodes CASSLGTVPYEQYF.

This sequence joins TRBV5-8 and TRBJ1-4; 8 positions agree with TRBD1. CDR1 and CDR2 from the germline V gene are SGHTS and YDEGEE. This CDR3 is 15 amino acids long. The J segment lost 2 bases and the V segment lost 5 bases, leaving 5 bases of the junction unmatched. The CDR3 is CASRHRGKTNEKLFF. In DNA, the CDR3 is TGTGCCAGCAGACACAGGGGGAAGACTAATGAAAAACTGTTTTTT.

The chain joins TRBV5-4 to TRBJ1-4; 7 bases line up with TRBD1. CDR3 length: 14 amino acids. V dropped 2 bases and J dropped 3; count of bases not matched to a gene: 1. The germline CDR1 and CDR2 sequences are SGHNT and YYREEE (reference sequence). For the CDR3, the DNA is TGTGCCAGCAGCTTAGGGGGCTCTAATGAAAAACTGTTTTTT. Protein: CASSLGGSNEKLFF.

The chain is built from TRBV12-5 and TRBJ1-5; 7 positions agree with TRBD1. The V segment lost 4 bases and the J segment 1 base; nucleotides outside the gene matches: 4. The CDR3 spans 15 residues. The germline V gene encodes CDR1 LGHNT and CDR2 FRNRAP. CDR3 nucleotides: TGTGCTAGTGGTTGGGGGGACAGCAGCAATCAGCCCCAGCATTTT. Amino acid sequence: CASGWGDSSNQPQHF.

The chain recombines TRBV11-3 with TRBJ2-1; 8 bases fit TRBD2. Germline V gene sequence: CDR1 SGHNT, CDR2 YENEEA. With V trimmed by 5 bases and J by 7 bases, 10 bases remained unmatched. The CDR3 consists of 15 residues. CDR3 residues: CASSPQEREWNEQFF. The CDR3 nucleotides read TGTGCCAGCAGCCCCCAGGAGCGGGAGTGGAATGAGCAGTTCTTC.

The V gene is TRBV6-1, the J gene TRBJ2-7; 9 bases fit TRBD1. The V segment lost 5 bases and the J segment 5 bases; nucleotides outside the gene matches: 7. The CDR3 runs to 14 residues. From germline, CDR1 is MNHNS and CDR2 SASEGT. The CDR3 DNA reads TGTGCCAGCAGTTATCGGGGACAGGGTAACGAGCAGTACTTC. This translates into CASSYRGQGNEQYF.

For the CDR3, the DNA is TGTGCCAGCAGTTTAAGGACAGGGGTGGAGTATGGCTACACCTTC. This encodes CASSLRTGVEYGYTF. This rearrangement joins TRBV27 to TRBJ1-2; 9 bases are a match to TRBD1. This CDR3 is built from 15 residues. CDR1 is MNHEY, CDR2 SMNVEV, per germline (reference sequence). V dropped 2 bases and J dropped 5; count of bases not matched to a gene: 6.

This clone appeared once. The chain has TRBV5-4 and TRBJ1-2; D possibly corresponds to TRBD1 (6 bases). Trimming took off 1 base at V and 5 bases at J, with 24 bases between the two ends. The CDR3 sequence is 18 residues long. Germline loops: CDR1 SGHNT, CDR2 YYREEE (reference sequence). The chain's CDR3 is CASSLRGGPSQRGYGYTF. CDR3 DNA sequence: TGTGCCAGCAGCTTGCGGGGGGGACCCTCACAAAGGGGGTATGGCTACACCTTC.

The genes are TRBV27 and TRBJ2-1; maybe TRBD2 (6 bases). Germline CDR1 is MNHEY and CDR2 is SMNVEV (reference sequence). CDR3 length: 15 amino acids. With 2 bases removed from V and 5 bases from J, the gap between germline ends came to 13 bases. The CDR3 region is CASSLIGSIHNEQFF. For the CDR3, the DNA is TGTGCCAGCAGTTTAATCGGGAGTATCCACAATGAGCAGTTCTTC.

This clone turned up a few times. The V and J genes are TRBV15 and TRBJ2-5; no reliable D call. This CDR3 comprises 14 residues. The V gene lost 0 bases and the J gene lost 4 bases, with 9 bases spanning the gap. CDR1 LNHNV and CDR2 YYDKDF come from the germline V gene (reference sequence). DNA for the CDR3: TGTGCCACCAGCAGAGATCACAGTGGAGAGACCCAGTACTTC. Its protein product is CATSRDHSGETQYF.

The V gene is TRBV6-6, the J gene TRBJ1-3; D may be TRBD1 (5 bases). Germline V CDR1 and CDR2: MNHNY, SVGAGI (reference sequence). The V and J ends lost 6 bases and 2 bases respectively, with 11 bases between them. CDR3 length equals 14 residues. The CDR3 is CASSLGGAGNTIYF. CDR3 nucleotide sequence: TGTGCCAGCAGCCTGGGGGGGGCTGGAAACACCATATATTTT.

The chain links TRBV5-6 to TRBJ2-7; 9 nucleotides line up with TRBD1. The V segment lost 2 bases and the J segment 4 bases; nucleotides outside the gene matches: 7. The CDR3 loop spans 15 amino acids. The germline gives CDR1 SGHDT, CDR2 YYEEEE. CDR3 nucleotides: TGTGCCAGCAGCTTCACAGGGGGCAATGTTTACGAGCAGTACTTC. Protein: CASSFTGGNVYEQYF.

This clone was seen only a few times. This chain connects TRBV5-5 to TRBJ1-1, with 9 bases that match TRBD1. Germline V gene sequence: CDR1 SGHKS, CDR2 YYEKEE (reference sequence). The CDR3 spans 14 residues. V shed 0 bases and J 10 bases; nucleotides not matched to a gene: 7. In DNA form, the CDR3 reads TGTGCCAGCAGCTTGGAACAGGGGGCGCTTGGAGCTTTCTTT. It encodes CASSLEQGALGAFF.

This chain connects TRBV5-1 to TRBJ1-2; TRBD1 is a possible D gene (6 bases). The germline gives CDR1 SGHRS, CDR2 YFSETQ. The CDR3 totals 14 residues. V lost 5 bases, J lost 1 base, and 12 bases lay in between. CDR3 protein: CASSSTGDNYGYTF. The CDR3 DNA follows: TGCGCCAGCAGTTCGACAGGAGATAACTATGGCTACACCTTC.

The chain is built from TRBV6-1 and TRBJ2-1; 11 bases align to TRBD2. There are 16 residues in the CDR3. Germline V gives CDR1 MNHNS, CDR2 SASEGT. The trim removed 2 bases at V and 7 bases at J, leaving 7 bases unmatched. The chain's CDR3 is CASSERGGTSGNEQFF. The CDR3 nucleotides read TGTGCCAGCAGTGAAAGAGGAGGGACTAGCGGAAATGAGCAGTTCTTC.

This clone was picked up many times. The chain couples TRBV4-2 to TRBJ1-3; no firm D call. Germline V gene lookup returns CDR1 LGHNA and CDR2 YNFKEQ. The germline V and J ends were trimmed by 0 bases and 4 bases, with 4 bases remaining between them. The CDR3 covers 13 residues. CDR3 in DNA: TGTGCCAGCAGCCAAGAACAGGGAAACACCATATATTTT. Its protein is CASSQEQGNTIYF.

CDR3 loop: CAWSRGFSTDTQYF. As DNA, the CDR3 is TGTGCCTGGAGTAGGGGGTTCAGCACAGATACGCAGTATTTT. The V gene is TRBV30, the J gene TRBJ2-3, with D possibly matching TRBD1 (6 bases). V was shortened by 2 bases and J by 0 bases, with 9 bases between the two germline ends. The CDR3 has 14 residues. Germline V lookup: CDR1 GTSNPN, CDR2 SVGIG (reference sequence).

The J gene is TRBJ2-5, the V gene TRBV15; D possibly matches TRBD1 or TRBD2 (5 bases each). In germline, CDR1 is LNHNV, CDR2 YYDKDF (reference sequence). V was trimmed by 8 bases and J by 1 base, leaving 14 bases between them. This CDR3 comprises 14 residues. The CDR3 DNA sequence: TGTGCCACCGGACGGGGCAGACTCCAAGAGACCCAGTACTTC. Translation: CATGRGRLQETQYF.

CDR3 nucleotide sequence: TGTGCCAGCAGTTCCAGGGTCACTGGAAACACCATATATTTT. As protein: CASSSRVTGNTIYF. J is TRBJ1-3 and V is TRBV6-5, with D tentatively TRBD1 (5 bases). CDR1 is MNHEY and CDR2 is SVGAGI in the germline V gene. Trimming shortened V by 4 bases and J by 2 bases, and 9 bases separated the two germline ends. CDR3 length: 14 residues.

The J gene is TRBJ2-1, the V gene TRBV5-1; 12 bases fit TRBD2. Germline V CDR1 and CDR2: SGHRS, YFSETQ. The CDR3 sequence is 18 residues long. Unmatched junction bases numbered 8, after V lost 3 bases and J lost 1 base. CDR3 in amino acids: CASSYGLAGSRSYNEQFF. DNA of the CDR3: TGCGCCAGCAGCTACGGACTAGCGGGATCCCGTTCCTACAATGAGCAGTTCTTC.

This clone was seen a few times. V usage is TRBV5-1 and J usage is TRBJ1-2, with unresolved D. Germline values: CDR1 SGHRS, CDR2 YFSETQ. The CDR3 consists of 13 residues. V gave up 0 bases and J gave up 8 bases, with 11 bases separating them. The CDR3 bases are TGCGCCAGCAGCTTGGTCGCAGAGGACGGCTACACCTTC. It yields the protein CASSLVAEDGYTF.

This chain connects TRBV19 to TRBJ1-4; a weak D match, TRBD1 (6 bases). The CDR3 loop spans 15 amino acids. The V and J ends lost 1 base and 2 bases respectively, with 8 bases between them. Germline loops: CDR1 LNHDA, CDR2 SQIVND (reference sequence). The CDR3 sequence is CASSIGGGTNEKLFF. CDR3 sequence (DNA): TGTGCCAGTAGTATAGGTGGGGGCACTAATGAAAAACTGTTTTTT.